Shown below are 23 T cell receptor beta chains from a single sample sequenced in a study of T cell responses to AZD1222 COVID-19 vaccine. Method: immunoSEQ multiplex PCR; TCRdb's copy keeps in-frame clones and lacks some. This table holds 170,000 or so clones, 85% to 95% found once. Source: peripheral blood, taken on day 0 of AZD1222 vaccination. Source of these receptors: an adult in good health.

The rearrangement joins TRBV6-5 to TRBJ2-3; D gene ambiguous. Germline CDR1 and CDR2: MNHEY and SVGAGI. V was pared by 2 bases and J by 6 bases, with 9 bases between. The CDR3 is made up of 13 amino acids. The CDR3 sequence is CASSYGVLDTQYF. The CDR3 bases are TGTGCCAGCAGTTACGGAGTTTTGGATACGCAGTATTTT.

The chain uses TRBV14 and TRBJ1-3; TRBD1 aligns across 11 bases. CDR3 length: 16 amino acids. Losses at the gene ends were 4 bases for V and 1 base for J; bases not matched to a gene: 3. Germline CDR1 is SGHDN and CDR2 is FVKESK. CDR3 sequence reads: CASSRTGGKSGNTIYF. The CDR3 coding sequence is TGTGCCAGCAGCCGGACAGGGGGCAAGTCTGGAAACACCATATATTTT.

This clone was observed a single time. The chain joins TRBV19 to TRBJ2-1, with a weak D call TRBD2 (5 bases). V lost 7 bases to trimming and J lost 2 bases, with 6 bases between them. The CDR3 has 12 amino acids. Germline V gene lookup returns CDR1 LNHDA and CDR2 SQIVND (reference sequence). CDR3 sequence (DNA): TGTGCCAGTACCGGGACCTACAATGAGCAGTTCTTC. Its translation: CASTGTYNEQFF.

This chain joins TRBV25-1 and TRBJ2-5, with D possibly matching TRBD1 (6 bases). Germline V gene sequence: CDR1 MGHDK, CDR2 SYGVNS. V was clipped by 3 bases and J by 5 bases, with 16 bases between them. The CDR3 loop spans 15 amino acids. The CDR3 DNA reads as TGTGCCAGCAGTGACCAACAGGGCGCCGGGGAGACCCAGTACTTC. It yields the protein CASSDQQGAGETQYF.

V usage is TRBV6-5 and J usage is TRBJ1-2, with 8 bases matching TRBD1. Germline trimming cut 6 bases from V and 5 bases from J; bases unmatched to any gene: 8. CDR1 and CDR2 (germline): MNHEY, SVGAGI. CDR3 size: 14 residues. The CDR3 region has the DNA TGTGCCAGCAGGACGAACAGGGGGGGGTATGGCTACACCTTC. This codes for CASRTNRGGYGYTF.

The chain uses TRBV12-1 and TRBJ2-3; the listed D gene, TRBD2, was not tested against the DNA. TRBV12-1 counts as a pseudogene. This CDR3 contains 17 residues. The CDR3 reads CASSSRGRGIPWDTQYF. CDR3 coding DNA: TGTGCCAGCAGCTCCCGTGGGCGGGGTATCCCTTGGGATACGCAGTATTTT.

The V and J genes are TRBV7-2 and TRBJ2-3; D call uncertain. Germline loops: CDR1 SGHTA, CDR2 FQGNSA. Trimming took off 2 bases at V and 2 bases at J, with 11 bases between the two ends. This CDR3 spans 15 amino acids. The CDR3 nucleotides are TGTGCCAGCAGCTTATTTTCAGTCCCCACAGATACGCAGTATTTT. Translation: CASSLFSVPTDTQYF.

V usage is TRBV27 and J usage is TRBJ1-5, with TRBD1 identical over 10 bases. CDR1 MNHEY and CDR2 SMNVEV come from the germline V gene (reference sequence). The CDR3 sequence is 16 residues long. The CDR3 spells CVHHFDRGRSNQPQHF. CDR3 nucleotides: TGTGTCCATCACTTTGACAGGGGGCGCAGCAATCAGCCCCAGCATTTT.

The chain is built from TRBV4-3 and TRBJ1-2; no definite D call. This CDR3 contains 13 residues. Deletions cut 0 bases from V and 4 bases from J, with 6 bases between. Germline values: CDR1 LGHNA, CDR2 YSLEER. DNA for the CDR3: TGCGCCAGCAGCCAAGACGGGAGCTATGGCTACACCTTC. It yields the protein CASSQDGSYGYTF.

CDR3 amino acids: CASNPPKTGGIDEQFF. The CDR3 coding sequence is TGCGCCAGCAACCCACCTAAGACAGGGGGAATCGATGAGCAGTTCTTC. V and J are TRBV5-1 and TRBJ2-1, with 9 bases matching TRBD1. Germline loops: CDR1 SGHRS, CDR2 YFSETQ. V lost 6 bases, J lost 8 bases, and 15 bases stayed unmatched. The CDR3 covers 16 residues.

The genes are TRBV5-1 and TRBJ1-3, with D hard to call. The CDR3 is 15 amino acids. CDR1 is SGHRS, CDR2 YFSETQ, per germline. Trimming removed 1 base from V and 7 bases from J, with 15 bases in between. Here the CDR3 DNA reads TGCGCCAGCAGCTTGTATAATGGTGCGTTGAACACCATATATTTT. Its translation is CASSLYNGALNTIYF. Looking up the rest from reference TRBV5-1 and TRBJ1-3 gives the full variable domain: KAGVTQTPRYLIKTRGQQVTLSCSPISGHRSVSWYQQTPGQGLQFLFEYFSETQRNKGNFPGRFSGRQFSNSRSEMNVSTLELGDSALYLCASSLYNGALNTIYFGEGSWLTVV.

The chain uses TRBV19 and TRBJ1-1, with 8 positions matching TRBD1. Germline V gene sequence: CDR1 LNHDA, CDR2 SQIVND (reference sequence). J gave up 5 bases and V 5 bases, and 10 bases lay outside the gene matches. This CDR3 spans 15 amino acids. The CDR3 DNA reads TGTGCCAGTAGTTCCAACACAGGGGGTAGGACTGAAGCTTTCTTT. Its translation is CASSSNTGGRTEAFF.

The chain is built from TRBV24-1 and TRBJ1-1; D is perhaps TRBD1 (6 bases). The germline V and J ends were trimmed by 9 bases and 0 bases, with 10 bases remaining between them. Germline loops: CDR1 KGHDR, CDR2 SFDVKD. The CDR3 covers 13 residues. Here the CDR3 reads CATYRALNTEAFF. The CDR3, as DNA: TGTGCCACCTACAGGGCCCTGAACACTGAAGCTTTCTTT.

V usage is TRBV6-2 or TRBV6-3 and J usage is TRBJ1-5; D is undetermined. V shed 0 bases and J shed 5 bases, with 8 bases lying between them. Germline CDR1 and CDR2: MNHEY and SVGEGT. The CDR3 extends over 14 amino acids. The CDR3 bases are TGTGCCAGCAGTTACTCCTCCAAGGATCAGCCCCAGCATTTT. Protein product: CASSYSSKDQPQHF.

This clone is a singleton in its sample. CDR3 DNA sequence: TGCGCCAGCAGCTTCGGACAGGACACAGATACGCAGTATTTT. Its protein is CASSFGQDTDTQYF. The J gene is TRBJ2-3, the V gene TRBV5-1; 7 bases are shared with TRBD1. Germline V CDR1 and CDR2: SGHRS, YFSETQ. The CDR3 is 14 amino acids. V lost 2 bases and J lost 2; bases outside the gene matches: 2.

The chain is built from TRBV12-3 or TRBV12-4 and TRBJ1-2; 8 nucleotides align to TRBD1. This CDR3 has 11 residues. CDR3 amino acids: CASQGAGGYTF. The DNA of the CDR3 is TGTGCGTCCCAGGGGGCTGGTGGCTACACCTTC.

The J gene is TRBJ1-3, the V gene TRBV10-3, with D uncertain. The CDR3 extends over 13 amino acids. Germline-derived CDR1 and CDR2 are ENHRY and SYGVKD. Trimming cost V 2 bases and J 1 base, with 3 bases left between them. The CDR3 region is CAISEQSGNTIYF. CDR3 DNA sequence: TGTGCCATCAGTGAGCAATCTGGAAACACCATATATTTT.

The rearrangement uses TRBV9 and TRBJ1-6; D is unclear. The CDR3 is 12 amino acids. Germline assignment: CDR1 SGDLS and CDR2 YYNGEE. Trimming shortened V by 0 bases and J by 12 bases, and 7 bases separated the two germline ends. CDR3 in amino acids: CASSVGRQPLHF. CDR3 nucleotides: TGTGCCAGCAGCGTAGGCAGGCAACCCCTCCACTTT.

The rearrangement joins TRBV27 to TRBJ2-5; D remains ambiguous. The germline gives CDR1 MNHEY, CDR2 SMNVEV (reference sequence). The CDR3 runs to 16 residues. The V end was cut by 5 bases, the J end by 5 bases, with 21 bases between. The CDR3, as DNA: TGTGCCAGCAGTCGAACGAATCGCGCCCCGCTGGAGACCCAGTACTTC. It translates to CASSRTNRAPLETQYF.

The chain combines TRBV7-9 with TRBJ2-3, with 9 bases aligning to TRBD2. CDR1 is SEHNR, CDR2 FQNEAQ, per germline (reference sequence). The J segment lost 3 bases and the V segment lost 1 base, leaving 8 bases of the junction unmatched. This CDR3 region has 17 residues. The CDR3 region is CASSLDYSSGVTDTQYF. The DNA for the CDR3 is TGTGCCAGCAGCTTAGATTACTCTAGCGGGGTAACAGATACGCAGTATTTT.

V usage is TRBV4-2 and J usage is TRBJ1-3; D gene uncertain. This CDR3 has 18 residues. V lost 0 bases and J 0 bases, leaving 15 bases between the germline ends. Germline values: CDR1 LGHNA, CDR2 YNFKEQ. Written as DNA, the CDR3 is TGTGCCAGCAGCCAAGATCACGCAGGTGCGAGCTCTGGAAACACCATATATTTT. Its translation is CASSQDHAGASSGNTIYF.

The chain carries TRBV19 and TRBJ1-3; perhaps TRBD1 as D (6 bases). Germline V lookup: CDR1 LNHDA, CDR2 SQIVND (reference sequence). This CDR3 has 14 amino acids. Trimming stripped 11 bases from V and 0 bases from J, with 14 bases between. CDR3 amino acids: CAVKGQSSGNTIYF. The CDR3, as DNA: TGTGCCGTGAAAGGACAGTCCTCTGGAAACACCATATATTTT.

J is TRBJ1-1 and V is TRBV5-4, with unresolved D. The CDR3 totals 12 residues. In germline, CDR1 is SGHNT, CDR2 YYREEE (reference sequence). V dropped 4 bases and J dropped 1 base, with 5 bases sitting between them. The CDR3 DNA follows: TGTGCCAGCAGCCGCGGGAACACTGAAGCTTTCTTT. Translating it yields CASSRGNTEAFF.